This entry features one TCR beta chain sequence. The data originate from a study of shared clonotypes between healthy human individuals. TCRdb's table, derived via immunoSEQ multiplex PCR, lists solely in-frame clones and lacks some. Among roughly 1.5 million clones listed, around 98% were seen once. The CDR3 length is 15 residues. CDR1 and CDR2 from the germline V gene are KGHSH and LQKENI. V dropped 0 bases and J dropped 4 bases, with 9 bases sitting between them. The sequencing input was naive CD4+ T cells sorted from blood. Subset noted: CD45RA+ positively selected. This TCR derives from a young man in good health. V is TRBV18 and J is TRBJ1-4; D remains unclear. The CDR3 loop reads CASSPPGRSNEKLFF. CDR3 coding DNA: TGTGCCAGCTCACCACCCGGCAGGAGTAATGAAAAACTGTTTTTT.